These 13 T cell receptor beta chains were all obtained from the same sample, sequenced in a study of T cells in women clearing cervical HPV infection. Some clones are missing from TCRdb's copy, which holds only in-frame ones; the method was immunoSEQ multiplex PCR. This sample's clone table lists tens of thousands of clones. The sequencing sample was made of blood buffy coat. These receptors were taken from a woman between 18 and 69 years old with a cervical HPV16 infection that either progressed to CIN3+ or cleared (not recorded which).

Concerning this clone itself: The CDR3 end lies 3 residues beyond the end of the read and is filled in from the germline J gene. The chain has TRBV30 and TRBJ1-1; unclear D gene. Germline loops: CDR1 GTSNPN, CDR2 SVGIG (reference sequence). Trimming took off 3 bases at V and 5 bases at J, with 13 bases between the two ends. The CDR3 consists of 13 residues. CDR3 DNA (partial): TGTGCCTGGAGGCCCGCTATTTATACTGAA. It translates to CAWRPAIYTE. The full CDR3 protein is CAWRPAIYTEAFF. Combining the CDR3 with reference TRBV30 and TRBJ1-1 gives the whole variable domain SQTIHQWPATLVQPVGSPLSLECTVEGTSNPNLYWYRQAAGRGLQLLFYSVGIGQISSEVPQNLSASRPQDRQFILSSKKLLLSDSGFYLCAWRPAIYTEAFFGQGTRLTVV.

Points on this clone: The sequence runs out 3 residues before the end of the CDR3; the remainder is reconstructed from the germline J gene. This chain links TRBV7-3 with TRBJ2-1, with D possibly matching TRBD1 (6 bases). This CDR3 is 15 amino acids long. With 5 bases removed from V and 7 bases from J, the gap between germline ends came to 18 bases. Germline CDR1 is SGHTA and CDR2 is FQGTGA. The CDR3 is CASSAAEATGNEQFF. The CDR3 bases that were read are TGTGCCAGCAGCGCCGCGGAGGCTACAGGGAATGAG.

Comments on this clone: The observed sequence ends 3 residues before the CDR3 terminus, with the missing tail filled in from the germline J gene. The V and J genes are TRBV30 and TRBJ1-2, with TRBD1 matching 9 bases. Germline assignment: CDR1 GTSNPN and CDR2 SVGIG (reference sequence). The V and J ends lost 2 bases and 5 bases, in that order; junction bases with no gene match: 6. The CDR3 runs 14 residues. CDR3 DNA (partial): TGTGCCTGGAGTCCGGGACAGGGTTTGTATGGC. This codes for CAWSPGQGLYG. The full CDR3 protein is CAWSPGQGLYGYTF.

With respect to this clone: The read finishes 3 residues shy of the CDR3 end, and the germline J gene is used to complete it. The genes are TRBV13 and TRBJ1-5, with 9 nucleotides matching TRBD1. V lost 3 bases and J lost 9; bases outside the gene matches: 6. This CDR3 comprises 14 residues. Germline V gene sequence: CDR1 PRHDT, CDR2 FYEKMQ (reference sequence). Here the CDR3 reads CASSFGQGTWPQHF. The covered CDR3 bases are TGTGCCAGCAGCTTTGGACAGGGGACGTGGCCC.

About this clone itself: The read halts 3 residues ahead of the CDR3 end, with the missing end drawn from the germline J gene. The chain couples TRBV2 to TRBJ2-1, with TRBD2 matching 7 bases. Trimming cost V 7 bases and J 6 bases; bases outside gene matches: 6. Looked up from germline, CDR1 is SNHLY and CDR2 is FYNNEI. CDR3 length: 13 amino acids. CDR3 bases read: TGTGCCAGCACCCCTAGCGGTATCAATGAG. Translating gives CASTPSGINE. The whole CDR3 sequence is CASTPSGINEQFF. Full variable domain (missing parts from reference TRBV2 and TRBJ2-1): EPEVTQTPSHQVTQMGQEVILRCVPISNHLYFYWYRQILGQKVEFLVSFYNNEISEKSEIFDDQFSVERPDGSNFTLKIRSTKLEDSAMYFCASTPSGINEQFFGPGTRLTVL.

About this clone itself: The read terminates 3 residues ahead of where the CDR3 ends, so the germline J gene completes it. The chain couples TRBV7-7 to TRBJ2-3; the match to TRBD2 covers 7 bases. Germline values: CDR1 SSHAT, CDR2 FNYEAQ (reference sequence). This CDR3 comprises 14 residues. The ends lost 5 bases at V and 5 bases at J; junction bases unmatched: 7. The DNA read from the CDR3 is TGTGCCAGCAGCCCCGGGGGGTGGGGAGATACG. It translates to CASSPGGWGDT. The whole CDR3 is CASSPGGWGDTQYF.

Regarding this clone: The read comes to an end 3 residues before the CDR3 does, leaving the germline J gene to fill in the end. The V call is TRBV4-1, the J call TRBJ1-6, with D perhaps matching TRBD1 (5 bases). V dropped 1 base and J dropped 5 bases, with 6 bases sitting between them. The CDR3 is made up of 14 amino acids. Looked up from germline, CDR1 is MGHRA and CDR2 is YSYEKL. Incomplete CDR3 DNA: TGCGCCAGCAGCCAAGCAGGGAATAATTCACCC. This codes for CASSQAGNNSP. The whole CDR3 reads CASSQAGNNSPLHF.

As for this clone: The CDR3 end falls 3 residues outside the read, so it is completed with the germline J gene. This chain connects TRBV7-8 to TRBJ2-7; 8 bases are a match to TRBD2. With 1 base clipped from V and 2 bases from J, the junction kept 4 bases outside the gene matches. Germline CDR1 SGHVS, CDR2 FQNEAQ. This CDR3 has 15 amino acids. This CDR3 is CASSLEGLGTYEQYF. The DNA read from the CDR3 is TGTGCCAGCAGCTTAGAGGGACTAGGGACCTACGAG.

Comment on this clone: The read comes to an end 3 residues before the CDR3 does, leaving the germline J gene to fill in the end. The chain has TRBV14 and TRBJ1-3; D uncertain. Germline CDR1 and CDR2: SGHDN and FVKESK. V lost 5 bases to trimming and J lost 7 bases, with 9 bases between them. This CDR3 contains 12 residues. CDR3 DNA, as far as it was read: TGTGCCAGCAGCTCTCCGGGGAACACC. Protein sequence: CASSSPGNT. From start to end, the CDR3 is CASSSPGNTIYF.

Note on this clone: The read terminates 3 residues ahead of where the CDR3 ends, so the germline J gene completes it. The rearrangement uses TRBV5-1 and TRBJ2-2; 8 nucleotides agree with TRBD2. Germline V gives CDR1 SGHRS, CDR2 YFSETQ. The CDR3 loop spans 16 amino acids. Unmatched junction bases numbered 11, after V lost 4 bases and J lost 6 bases. The covered CDR3 bases are TGCGCCAGCAGCCAACTTGGCGGGGGGCGTGCCGGGGAG. This encodes CASSQLGGGRAGE. Given in full, the CDR3 is CASSQLGGGRAGELFF.

The CDR3 bases that were read are TGTGCCAGCAGCTCGGGGACTGCCGGAAACACC. Its protein product is CASSSGTAGNT. The entire CDR3 sequence reads CASSSGTAGNTIYF. This chain joins TRBV7-6 and TRBJ1-3; D is perhaps TRBD1 (5 bases). The CDR3 is cut off 3 residues early in the read; its end comes from the germline J gene. From germline, CDR1 is SGHVS and CDR2 FNYEAQ. V lost 4 bases and J lost 4, with 11 bases in between. This CDR3 has 14 residues. Based on the CDR3 plus reference TRBV7-6 and TRBJ1-3, the full variable domain is GAGVSQSPRYKVTKRGQDVALRCDPISGHVSLYWYRQALGQGPEFLTYFNYEAQQDKSGLPNDRFSAERPEGSISTLTIQRTEQRDSAMYRCASSSGTAGNTIYFGEGSWLTVV.

Remarks on this clone: The CDR3 end is not reached by the read, which stops 3 residues before it; the germline J gene fills it in. The chain has TRBV19 and TRBJ2-7; D possibly corresponds to TRBD1 (8 bases). The germline CDR1 and CDR2 sequences are LNHDA and SQIVND (reference sequence). V gave up 6 bases and J gave up 4 bases, with 16 bases separating them. CDR3 size: 14 residues. Partial CDR3 DNA: TGTGCCAGTAGGGACAGGGAGGGCCCTTACGAG. It yields the protein CASRDREGPYE. From start to end, the CDR3 is CASRDREGPYEQYF.

Regarding this clone: The read finishes 3 residues shy of the CDR3 end, and the germline J gene is used to complete it. The chain employs TRBV5-1 and TRBJ2-7, with D tentatively TRBD1 (5 bases). The length of the CDR3 is 14 residues. With 5 bases removed from V and 3 bases from J, the gap between germline ends came to 15 bases. Germline V gene lookup returns CDR1 SGHRS and CDR2 YFSETQ. CDR3 loop: CASRPGHSDYEQYF. The CDR3 bases that were read are TGCGCCAGCAGACCAGGGCATTCCGACTACGAG.